Listed here is a single TCR beta chain. This sample stems from a study of blood T cell repertoires in COVID-19. Study context: Samples of COVID-19 (acute and convalescent) were obtained from the United States, Italy and Spain.

V was clipped by 2 bases and J by 1 base, with 8 bases between them. The germline CDR1 and CDR2 sequences are MDHEN and SYDVKM. The CDR3 loop spans 14 amino acids. In the original workflow: For nucleated cells, counts were estimated from reference gene primer amplification. The assay was immunoSEQ multiplex PCR, and TCRdb's table has in-frame clones only and misses some. D and trimming were read from the DNA, whereas the V and J calls and clone size are those reported in that table. The table records tens of thousands of clones, about 88% of them present only once. Specimen: peripheral blood. The chain links TRBV28 to TRBJ1-1; a weak D match, TRBD1 (5 bases). This TCR derives from a woman in her seventies in a cohort sampled during active COVID-19. CDR3 residues: CASSLAGENTEAFF. CDR3 coding DNA: TGTGCCAGCAGTTTAGCGGGGGAGAACACTGAAGCTTTCTTT.